The 11 T cell receptor beta chains below all came from one sample that was sequenced in a study of vaccination effects on CD4 cells after COVID-19. Sequencing was preceded by expansion of antigen-specific CD4+ T cells with viral peptide pools in the ViraFEST assay. The culture ran for about 10 days, and then CD4+ T cells were isolated. According to the study, vaccine recipients showed no prior SARS-CoV-2 infection and negative nucleocapsid antibodies. Sequencing was performed with immunoSEQ multiplex PCR; in TCRdb, only in-frame clones are kept and a portion is missing. The table has tens of thousands of clones, roughly 75% seen once; the top ten hold around 3.8%. For these receptors, no antigen is known. The sample consisted of CD4+ T cells from PBMCs cultured with HCoV-OC43 spike peptides, taken before COVID-19 vaccination. Subset noted: HCoV-OC43 spike overlapping peptide pool stimulation. These receptors were taken from a human donor who received a COVID-19 vaccine.

V and J are TRBV24-1 and TRBJ2-3; D unresolved. This CDR3 is 16 amino acids long. The V gene's germline CDR1 is KGHDR and CDR2 SFDVKD. Trimming cost V 4 bases and J 4 bases, with 17 bases left between them. CDR3 amino acids: CATSDPGPKGPDTQYF. The CDR3 DNA follows: TGTGCCACCAGTGACCCGGGCCCCAAAGGGCCAGATACGCAGTATTTT.

The rearrangement uses TRBV29-1 and TRBJ2-3, with TRBD2 identical over 9 bases. Germline V gene data show CDR1 as SQVTM and CDR2 as ANQGSEA. The CDR3 is 14 residues long. With 7 bases clipped from V and 2 bases from J, the junction kept 7 bases outside the gene matches. Written as DNA, the CDR3 is TGCAGCGGTAGCGGGGGCCTTGACACAGATACGCAGTATTTT. It encodes CSGSGGLDTDTQYF.

Many counts were recorded for this clone. V and J are TRBV6-1 and TRBJ2-7; D unresolved. V dropped 3 bases and J dropped 0 bases, with 6 bases sitting between them. Germline loops: CDR1 MNHNS, CDR2 SASEGT. The CDR3 consists of 13 residues. The CDR3 spells CASSDRSSYEQYV. In nucleotides, the CDR3 is TGTGCCAGCAGTGACAGGAGCTCCTACGAGCAGTACGTC.

This clone was seen more than once but under ten times. This rearrangement joins TRBV3-1 (or the pseudogene TRBV3-2) to TRBJ1-5, with unresolved D. This CDR3 contains 15 residues. The V gene's germline CDR1 is LGHDT and CDR2 YNNKEL (reference sequence). V dropped 1 base and J dropped 3 bases, with 10 bases sitting between them. The CDR3 loop reads CASSQALQSNQPQHF. CDR3 DNA: TGTGCCAGCAGCCAAGCTTTGCAGTCCAATCAGCCCCAGCATTTT.

The chain employs TRBV24-1 and TRBJ2-3; D is unresolved. The germline V gene encodes CDR1 KGHDR and CDR2 SFDVKD. Between the trimmed V and J ends, which lost 3 bases and 0 bases, there was a span of 9 bases. This CDR3 spans 15 amino acids. For the CDR3, the DNA is TGTGCCACCAGTGATCCCACGGACAGCACAGATACGCAGTATTTT. Its translation is CATSDPTDSTDTQYF.

The CDR3 loop reads CASSQDGRAWYNEQFF. CDR3 nucleotide sequence: TGTGCCAGCAGCCAAGATGGGCGGGCTTGGTACAATGAGCAGTTCTTC. The chain is built from TRBV14 and TRBJ2-1; D is perhaps TRBD2 (5 bases). V dropped 0 bases and J dropped 4 bases, with 13 bases sitting between them. The germline gives CDR1 SGHDN, CDR2 FVKESK. The CDR3 is 16 amino acids.

There are a few counts of this clone. The chain carries TRBV5-1 and TRBJ1-6; 8 nucleotides match TRBD1. From germline, CDR1 is SGHRS and CDR2 YFSETQ. V dropped 1 base and J dropped 8; count of bases not matched to a gene: 8. CDR3 length: 16 amino acids. The CDR3 DNA reads as TGCGCCAGCAGCTTGTGGCAGGGGGCTATCTATTCACCCCTCCACTTT. The encoded protein is CASSLWQGAIYSPLHF. Filled out from reference TRBV5-1 and TRBJ1-6, the complete variable domain reads KAGVTQTPRYLIKTRGQQVTLSCSPISGHRSVSWYQQTPGQGLQFLFEYFSETQRNKGNFPGRFSGRQFSNSRSEMNVSTLELGDSALYLCASSLWQGAIYSPLHFGNGTRLTVT.

The CDR3 protein is CAWSSPGRRGNTEAFF. The DNA of the CDR3 is TGTGCCTGGAGCTCGCCAGGACGTCGGGGGAACACTGAAGCTTTCTTT. The chain recombines TRBV30 with TRBJ1-1; D not certain. V gave up 3 bases and J gave up 1 base, with 18 bases separating them. CDR3 length: 16 residues. Germline V gene data show CDR1 as GTSNPN and CDR2 as SVGIG (reference sequence). The full variable domain, in which reference TRBV30 and TRBJ1-1 provide the parts outside the CDR3, is SQTIHQWPATLVQPVGSPLSLECTVEGTSNPNLYWYRQAAGRGLQLLFYSVGIGQISSEVPQNLSASRPQDRQFILSSKKLLLSDSGFYLCAWSSPGRRGNTEAFFGQGTRLTVV.

The chain couples TRBV28 to TRBJ1-1; no definite D call. V was clipped by 1 base and J by 0 bases, with 3 bases between them. The CDR3 consists of 13 residues. In germline, CDR1 is MDHEN, CDR2 SYDVKM. CDR3 amino acids: CASSLSVNTEAFF. As DNA, the CDR3 is TGTGCCAGCAGTTTATCGGTGAACACTGAAGCTTTCTTT.

The rearrangement links TRBV5-5 to TRBJ1-1, with 7 bases identical to TRBD1. V dropped 2 bases and J dropped 2; count of bases not matched to a gene: 6. Germline lookup yields CDR1 SGHKS and CDR2 YYEKEE (reference sequence). This CDR3 has 15 residues. CDR3 nucleotide sequence: TGTGCCAGCAGCTTATCTGGGACAGTAAACACTGAAGCTTTCTTT. The encoded protein is CASSLSGTVNTEAFF.

V and J are TRBV29-1 and TRBJ2-2; tentative D call: TRBD1 (5 bases). V dropped 6 bases and J dropped 3 bases, with 14 bases sitting between them. CDR1 and CDR2 (germline): SQVTM, ANQGSEA. The CDR3 has 14 amino acids. This chain's CDR3 is CSVLQGSHTGELFF. In DNA, the CDR3 is TGCAGCGTCCTTCAGGGTTCCCACACCGGGGAGCTGTTTTTT.